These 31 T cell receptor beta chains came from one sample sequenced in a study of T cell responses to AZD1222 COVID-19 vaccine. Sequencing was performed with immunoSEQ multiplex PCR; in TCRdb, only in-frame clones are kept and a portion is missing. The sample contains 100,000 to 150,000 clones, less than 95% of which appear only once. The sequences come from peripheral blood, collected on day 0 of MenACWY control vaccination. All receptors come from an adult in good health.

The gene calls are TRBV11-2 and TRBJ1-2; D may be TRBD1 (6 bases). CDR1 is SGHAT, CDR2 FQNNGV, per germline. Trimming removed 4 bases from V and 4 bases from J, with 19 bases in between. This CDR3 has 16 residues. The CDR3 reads CASSSPGVSLIYGYTF. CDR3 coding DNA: TGTGCCAGCAGCTCCCCAGGGGTCAGCCTTATCTATGGCTACACCTTC. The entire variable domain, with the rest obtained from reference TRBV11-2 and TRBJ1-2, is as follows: EAGVAQSPRYKIIEKRQSVAFWCNPISGHATLYWYQQILGQGPKLLIQFQNNGVVDDSQLPKDRFSAERLKGVDSTLKIQPAKLEDSAVYLCASSSPGVSLIYGYTFGSGTRLTVV.

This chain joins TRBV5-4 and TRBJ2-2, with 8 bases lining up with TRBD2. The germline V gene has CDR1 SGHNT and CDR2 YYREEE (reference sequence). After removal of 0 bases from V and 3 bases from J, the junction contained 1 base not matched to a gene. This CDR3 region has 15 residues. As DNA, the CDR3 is TGTGCCAGCAGCTTGGTGCGGGGGGACACCGGGGAGCTGTTTTTT. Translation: CASSLVRGDTGELFF.

CDR3 loop: CASSSGLAGGPVGTGELFF. The CDR3 bases are TGTGCCAGCAGCTCCGGACTAGCGGGGGGGCCGGTCGGAACCGGGGAGCTGTTTTTT. This chain links TRBV7-6 with TRBJ2-2; 15 bases align to TRBD2. The CDR3 totals 19 residues. Losses at the gene ends were 4 bases for V and 5 bases for J; bases not matched to a gene: 11. Germline V CDR1 and CDR2: SGHVS, FNYEAQ. The full variable domain, its missing parts supplied by reference TRBV7-6 and TRBJ2-2, is GAGVSQSPRYKVTKRGQDVALRCDPISGHVSLYWYRQALGQGPEFLTYFNYEAQQDKSGLPNDRFSAERPEGSISTLTIQRTEQRDSAMYRCASSSGLAGGPVGTGELFFGEGSRLTVL.

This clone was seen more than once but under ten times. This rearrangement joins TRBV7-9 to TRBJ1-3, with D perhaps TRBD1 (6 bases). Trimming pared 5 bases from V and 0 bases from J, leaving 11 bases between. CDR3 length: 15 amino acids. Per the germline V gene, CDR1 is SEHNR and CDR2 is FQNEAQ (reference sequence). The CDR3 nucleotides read TGTGCCAGCAGCACGTGGACAGACTCTGGAAACACCATATATTTT. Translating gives CASSTWTDSGNTIYF.

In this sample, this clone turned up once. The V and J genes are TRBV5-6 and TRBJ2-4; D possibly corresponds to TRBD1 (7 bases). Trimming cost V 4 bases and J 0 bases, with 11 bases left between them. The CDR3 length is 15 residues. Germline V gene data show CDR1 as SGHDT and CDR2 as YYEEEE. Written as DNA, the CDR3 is TGTGCCAGCAGCGCGGGACAGATAGCCAAAAACATTCAGTACTTC. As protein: CASSAGQIAKNIQYF.

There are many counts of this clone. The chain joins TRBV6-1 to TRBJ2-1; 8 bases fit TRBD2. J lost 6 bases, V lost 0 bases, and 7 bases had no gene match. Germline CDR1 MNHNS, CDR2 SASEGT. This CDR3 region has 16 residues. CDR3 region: CASSEASGSGGNEQFF. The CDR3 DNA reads TGTGCCAGCAGTGAAGCGAGCGGGAGTGGGGGCAATGAGCAGTTCTTC.

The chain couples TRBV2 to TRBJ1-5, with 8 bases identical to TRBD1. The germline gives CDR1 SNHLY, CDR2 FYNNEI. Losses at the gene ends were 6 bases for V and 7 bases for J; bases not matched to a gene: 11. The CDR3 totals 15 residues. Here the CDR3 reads CASRESGTGWQPQHF. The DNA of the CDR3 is TGTGCCAGCAGGGAATCTGGGACAGGTTGGCAGCCCCAGCATTTT.

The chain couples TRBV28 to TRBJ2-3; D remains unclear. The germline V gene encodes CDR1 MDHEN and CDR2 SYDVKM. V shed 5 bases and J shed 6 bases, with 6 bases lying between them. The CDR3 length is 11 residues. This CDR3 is CASSPGDTQYF. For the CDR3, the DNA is TGTGCCAGCAGTCCTGGCGATACGCAGTATTTT. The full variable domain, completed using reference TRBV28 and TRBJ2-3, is DVKVTQSSRYLVKRTGEKVFLECVQDMDHENMFWYRQDPGLGLRLIYFSYDVKMKEKGDIPEGYSVSREKKERFSLILESASTNQTSMYLCASSPGDTQYFGPGTRLTVL.

The CDR3 DNA reads TGTGCCAGTAGTGCCACAGGGGGTACCTACGAGCAGTACTTC. Protein: CASSATGGTYEQYF. This chain links TRBV19 with TRBJ2-7; 8 nucleotides line up with TRBD1. Trimming cost V 5 bases and J 2 bases; bases outside gene matches: 5. CDR1 and CDR2 (germline): LNHDA, SQIVND (reference sequence). This CDR3 is built from 14 residues.

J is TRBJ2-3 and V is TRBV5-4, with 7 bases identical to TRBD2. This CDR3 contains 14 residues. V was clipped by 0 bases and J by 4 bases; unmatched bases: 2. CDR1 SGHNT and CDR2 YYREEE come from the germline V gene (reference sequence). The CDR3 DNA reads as TGTGCCAGCAGCTTGGGACTAGCCCCAGATACGCAGTATTTT. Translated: CASSLGLAPDTQYF.

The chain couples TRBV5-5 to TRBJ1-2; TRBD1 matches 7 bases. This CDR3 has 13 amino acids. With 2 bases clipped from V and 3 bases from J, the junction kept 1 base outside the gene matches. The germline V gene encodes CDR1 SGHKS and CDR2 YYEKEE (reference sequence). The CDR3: CASSLGGYYGYTF. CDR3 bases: TGTGCCAGCAGCTTAGGGGGCTACTATGGCTACACCTTC.

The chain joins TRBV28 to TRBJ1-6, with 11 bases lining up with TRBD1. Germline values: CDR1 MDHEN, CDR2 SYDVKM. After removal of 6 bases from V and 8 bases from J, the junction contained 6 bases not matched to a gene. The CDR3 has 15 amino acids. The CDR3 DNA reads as TGTGCCAGCAGGGCCCGGGGACAGGGGGATTCACCCCTCCACTTT. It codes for CASRARGQGDSPLHF.

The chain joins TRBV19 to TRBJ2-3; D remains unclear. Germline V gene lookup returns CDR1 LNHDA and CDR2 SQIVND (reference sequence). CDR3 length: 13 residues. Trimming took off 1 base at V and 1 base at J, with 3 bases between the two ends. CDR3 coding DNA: TGTGCCAGTAGTATAGCGGGCACAGATACGCAGTATTTT. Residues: CASSIAGTDTQYF.

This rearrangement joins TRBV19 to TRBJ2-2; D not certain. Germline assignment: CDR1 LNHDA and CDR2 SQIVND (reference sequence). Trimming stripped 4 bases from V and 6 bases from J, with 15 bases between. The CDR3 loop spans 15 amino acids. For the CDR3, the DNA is TGTGCCAGTAGTAGACTCCAGGTTGTAGCCGGGGAGCTGTTTTTT. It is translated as CASSRLQVVAGELFF.

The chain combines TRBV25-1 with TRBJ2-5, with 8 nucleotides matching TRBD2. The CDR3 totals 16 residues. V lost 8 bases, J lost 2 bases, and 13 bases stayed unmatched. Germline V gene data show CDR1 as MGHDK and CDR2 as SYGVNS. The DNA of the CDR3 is TGTGCCAGCGCCTCGCCCGGGAGGGCTCAACAAGAGACCCAGTACTTC. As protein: CASASPGRAQQETQYF. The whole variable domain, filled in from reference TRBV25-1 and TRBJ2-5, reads EADIYQTPRYLVIGTGKKITLECSQTMGHDKMYWYQQDPGMELHLIHYSYGVNSTEKGDLSSESTVSRIRTEHFPLTLESARPSHTSQYLCASASPGRAQQETQYFGPGTRLLVL.

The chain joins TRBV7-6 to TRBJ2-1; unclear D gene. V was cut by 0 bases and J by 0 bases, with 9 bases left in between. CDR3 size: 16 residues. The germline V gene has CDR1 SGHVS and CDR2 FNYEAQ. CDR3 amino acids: CASSLAFGASYNEQFF. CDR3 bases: TGTGCCAGCAGCTTAGCATTCGGCGCCTCCTACAATGAGCAGTTCTTC.

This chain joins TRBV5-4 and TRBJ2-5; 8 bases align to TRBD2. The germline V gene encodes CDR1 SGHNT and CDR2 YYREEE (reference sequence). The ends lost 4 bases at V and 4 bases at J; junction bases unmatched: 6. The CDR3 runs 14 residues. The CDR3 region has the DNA TGTGCCAGCAGCCCCCCGGGAGGGCGAGAGACCCAGTACTTC. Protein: CASSPPGGRETQYF.

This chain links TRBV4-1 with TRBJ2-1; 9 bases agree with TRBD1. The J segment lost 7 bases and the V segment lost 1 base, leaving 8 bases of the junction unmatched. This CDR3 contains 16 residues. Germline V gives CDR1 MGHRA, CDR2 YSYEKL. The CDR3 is CASSQAGGQGRNEQFF. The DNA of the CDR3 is TGCGCCAGCAGCCAAGCAGGGGGACAGGGTAGAAATGAGCAGTTCTTC.

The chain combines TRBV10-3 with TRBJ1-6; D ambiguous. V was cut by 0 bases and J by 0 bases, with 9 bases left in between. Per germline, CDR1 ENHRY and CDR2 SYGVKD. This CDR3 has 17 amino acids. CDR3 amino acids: CAISESSVSSYNSPLHF. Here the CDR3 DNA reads TGTGCCATCAGTGAGTCGAGTGTGAGCTCCTATAATTCACCCCTCCACTTT.

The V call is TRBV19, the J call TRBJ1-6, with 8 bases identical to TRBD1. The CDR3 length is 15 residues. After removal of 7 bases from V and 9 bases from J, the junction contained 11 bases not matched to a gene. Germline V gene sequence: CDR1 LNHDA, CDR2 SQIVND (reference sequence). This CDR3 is CASTKFGQGGSPLHF. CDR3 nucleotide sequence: TGTGCCAGTACCAAATTCGGACAGGGAGGTTCACCCCTCCACTTT.

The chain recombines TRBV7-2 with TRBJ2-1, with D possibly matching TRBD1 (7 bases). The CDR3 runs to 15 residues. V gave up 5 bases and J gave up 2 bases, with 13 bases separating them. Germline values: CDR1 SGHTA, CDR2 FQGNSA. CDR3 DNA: TGTGCCAGCAGCCCAGGGGGGCGGCCCTACAATGAGCAGTTCTTC. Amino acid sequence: CASSPGGRPYNEQFF. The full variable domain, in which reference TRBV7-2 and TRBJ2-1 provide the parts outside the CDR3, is GAGVSQSPSNKVTEKGKDVELRCDPISGHTALYWYRQSLGQGLEFLIYFQGNSAPDKSGLPSDRFSAERTGGSVSTLTIQRTQQEDSAVYLCASSPGGRPYNEQFFGPGTRLTVL.

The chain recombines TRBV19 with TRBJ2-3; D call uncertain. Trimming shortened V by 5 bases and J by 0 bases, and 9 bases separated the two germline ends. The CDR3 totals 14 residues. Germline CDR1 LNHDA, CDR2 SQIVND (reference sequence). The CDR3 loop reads CASSSVYSTDTQYF. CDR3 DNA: TGTGCCAGTAGTTCGGTGTACAGCACAGATACGCAGTATTTT.

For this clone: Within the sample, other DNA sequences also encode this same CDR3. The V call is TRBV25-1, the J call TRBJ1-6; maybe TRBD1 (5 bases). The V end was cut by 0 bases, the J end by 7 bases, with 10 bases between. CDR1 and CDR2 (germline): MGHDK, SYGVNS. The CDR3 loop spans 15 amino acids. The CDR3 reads CASSEYRDRNSPLHF. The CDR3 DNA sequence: TGTGCCAGCAGTGAATATAGGGACCGAAATTCACCCCTCCACTTT.

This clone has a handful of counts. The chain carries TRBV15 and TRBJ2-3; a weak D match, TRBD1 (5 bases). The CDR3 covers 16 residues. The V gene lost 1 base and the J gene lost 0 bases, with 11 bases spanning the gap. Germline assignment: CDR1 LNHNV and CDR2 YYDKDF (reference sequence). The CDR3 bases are TGTGCCACCAGCAGAGGGCTAGGGGATAGCACAGATACGCAGTATTTT. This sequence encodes CATSRGLGDSTDTQYF.

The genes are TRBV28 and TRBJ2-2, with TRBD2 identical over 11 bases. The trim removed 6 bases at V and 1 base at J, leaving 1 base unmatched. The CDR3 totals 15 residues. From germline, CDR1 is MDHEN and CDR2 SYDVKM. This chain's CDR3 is CASRGLAENTGELFF. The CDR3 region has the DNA TGTGCCAGCAGGGGACTAGCGGAGAACACCGGGGAGCTGTTTTTT.

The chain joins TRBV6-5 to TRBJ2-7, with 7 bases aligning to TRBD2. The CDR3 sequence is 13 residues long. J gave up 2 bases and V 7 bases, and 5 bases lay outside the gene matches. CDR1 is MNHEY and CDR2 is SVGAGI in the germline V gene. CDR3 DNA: TGTGCCAGCACCCTTGGGGGGGCCTACGAGCAGTACGTC. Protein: CASTLGGAYEQYV.

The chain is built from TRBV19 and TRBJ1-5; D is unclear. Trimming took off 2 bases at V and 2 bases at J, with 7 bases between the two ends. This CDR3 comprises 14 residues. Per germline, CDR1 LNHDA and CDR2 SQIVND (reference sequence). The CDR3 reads CASSISMGNQPQHF. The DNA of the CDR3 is TGTGCCAGTAGTATATCGATGGGCAATCAGCCCCAGCATTTT.

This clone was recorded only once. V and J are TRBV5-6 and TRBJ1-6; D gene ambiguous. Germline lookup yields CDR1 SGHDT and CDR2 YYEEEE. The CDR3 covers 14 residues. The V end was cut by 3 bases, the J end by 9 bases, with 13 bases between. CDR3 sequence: CASSSIRYSSPLHF. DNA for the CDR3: TGTGCCAGCAGCTCTATTAGATACAGTTCACCCCTCCACTTT.

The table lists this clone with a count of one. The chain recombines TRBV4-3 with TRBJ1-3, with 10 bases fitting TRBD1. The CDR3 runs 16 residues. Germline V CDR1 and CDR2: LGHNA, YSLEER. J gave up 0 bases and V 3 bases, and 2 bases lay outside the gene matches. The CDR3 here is CASSQGTGDSGNTIYF. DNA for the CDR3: TGCGCCAGCAGCCAGGGGACAGGGGACTCTGGAAACACCATATATTTT.

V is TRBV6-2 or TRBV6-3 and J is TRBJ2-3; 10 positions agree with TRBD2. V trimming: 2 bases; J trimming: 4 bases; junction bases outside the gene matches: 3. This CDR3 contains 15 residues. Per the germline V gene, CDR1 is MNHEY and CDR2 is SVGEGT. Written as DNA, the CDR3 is TGTGCCAGCAGTTACAGCCTAGCGGGGGCAGATACGCAGTATTTT. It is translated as CASSYSLAGADTQYF.

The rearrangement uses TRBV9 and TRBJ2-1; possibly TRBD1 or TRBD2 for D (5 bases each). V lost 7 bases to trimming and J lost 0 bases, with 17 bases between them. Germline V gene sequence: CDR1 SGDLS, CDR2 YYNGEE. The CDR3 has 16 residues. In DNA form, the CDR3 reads TGTGCCAGCGCCCCGTTAGGGACCCCCTCCTACAATGAGCAGTTCTTC. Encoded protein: CASAPLGTPSYNEQFF.